This TCR beta chain was captured in a study of blood T cells in healthy people across ages. A second PCR of 7 to 11 cycles used a sample-barcoded 5' primer and a J-beta primer mix. Every sample gave at least 2.5 million paired-end reads containing CDR3. TCRdb called the 5' RACE reads again in MiXCR, with one record for every CDR3 protein. Of 760,000 or so distinct CDR3 sequences listed, more than 20% are singletons. The same sample was also used in a study of T cells of mothers and their children. This second study notes: Mothers yielded over 8.5 million CDR3 reads, children some 3 million each. TCR recombination output is shaped by thymic selection similarly in related and unrelated pairs.

This TCR was recovered from a boy between 10 and 17 years old in good health. The sample was blood.

For the CDR3, the DNA is TGTGCCTGGAGTAGTCCCGCTGAAGCTTTCTTT. The encoded protein is CAWSSPAEAFF. V and J are TRBV30 and TRBJ1-1; D is undetermined. Germline V gives CDR1 GTSNPN, CDR2 SVGIG (reference sequence). This CDR3 region has 11 residues. V lost 2 bases and J 6 bases, leaving 7 bases between the germline ends.